Each of the 20 T cell receptor beta chains below was sequenced from the same sample in a study of blood T cell repertoires in COVID-19. Using immunoSEQ multiplex PCR, the repertoire was profiled, and TCRdb retains in-frame clones only, with some absent. Of more than 450,000 clones in the sample, around 90% were seen once. The sequencing input was PBMCs or T cells enriched from blood (not recorded which). All receptors derive from a woman in her late teens or twenties who had recovered from COVID-19.

The gene calls are TRBV6-5 and TRBJ1-1, with 7 bases fitting TRBD1. V trimming: 6 bases; J trimming: 4 bases; junction bases outside the gene matches: 8. The CDR3 covers 14 residues. Germline-derived CDR1 and CDR2 are MNHEY and SVGAGI. CDR3 sequence: CASSFDRAVTEAFF. The CDR3 DNA reads TGTGCCAGCAGCTTTGACAGGGCCGTCACTGAAGCTTTCTTT.

V usage is TRBV3-1 (or the pseudogene TRBV3-2) and J usage is TRBJ2-1; D ambiguous. Germline lookup yields CDR1 LGHDT and CDR2 YNNKEL (reference sequence). The CDR3 has 14 amino acids. Trimming took 2 bases from V and 0 from J, leaving 5 bases between them. The CDR3 loop reads CASSQKSSYNEQFF. CDR3 nucleotides: TGTGCCAGCAGCCAAAAGAGCTCCTACAATGAGCAGTTCTTC.

The CDR3 spells CASSPFRAGKFAFGTEAFF. In DNA form, the CDR3 reads TGTGCCAGCAGTCCCTTTCGTGCAGGGAAGTTTGCGTTCGGCACTGAAGCTTTCTTT. This rearrangement joins TRBV28 to TRBJ1-1; tentative D call: TRBD1 (5 bases). The ends were cut back, 5 bases at V and 4 bases at J, with 29 bases in the middle. Germline V gene data show CDR1 as MDHEN and CDR2 as SYDVKM. The CDR3 runs 19 residues.

The gene calls are TRBV6-5 and TRBJ1-1, with D possibly matching TRBD1 (5 bases). Germline V CDR1 and CDR2: MNHEY, SVGAGI. The V gene lost 5 bases and the J gene lost 1 base, with 11 bases spanning the gap. The CDR3 length is 14 residues. This CDR3 reads CASSLTVQNTEAFF. The CDR3 nucleotides read TGTGCCAGCAGTCTGACAGTTCAGAACACTGAAGCTTTCTTT.

This chain connects TRBV30 to TRBJ1-1; a possible D gene is TRBD1 (6 bases). Germline V gene lookup returns CDR1 GTSNPN and CDR2 SVGIG (reference sequence). V was trimmed by 5 bases and J by 0 bases, leaving 10 bases between them. CDR3 length: 13 residues. The CDR3: CAWERDMNTEAFF. Written as DNA, the CDR3 is TGTGCCTGGGAGAGGGACATGAACACTGAAGCTTTCTTT.

V is TRBV7-9 and J is TRBJ2-7; D possibly corresponds to TRBD1 (6 bases). The germline V gene has CDR1 SEHNR and CDR2 FQNEAQ (reference sequence). V shed 5 bases and J shed 2 bases, with 16 bases lying between them. This CDR3 is built from 15 residues. The CDR3 region has the DNA TGTGCCAGCAGCCCCCGAGAGGGGGTCGCCTACGAGCAGTACTTC. Its protein product is CASSPREGVAYEQYF.

The V gene is TRBV5-1, the J gene TRBJ1-4; D is unresolved. Trimming stripped 7 bases from V and 0 bases from J, with 13 bases between. The CDR3 totals 15 residues. In germline, CDR1 is SGHRS, CDR2 YFSETQ. DNA of the CDR3: TGCGCCAGCTTCGACCCCGGGGCAACTAATGAAAAACTGTTTTTT. Translating gives CASFDPGATNEKLFF.

The CDR3 loop is CASTRVDSGSGYTF. Written as DNA, the CDR3 is TGTGCCAGCACCCGGGTGGACAGTGGGTCTGGCTACACCTTC. This chain links TRBV2 with TRBJ1-2; weak D call: TRBD1 (6 bases). V shed 7 bases and J shed 7 bases, with 19 bases lying between them. This CDR3 spans 14 amino acids. Germline V gene sequence: CDR1 SNHLY, CDR2 FYNNEI.

The J gene is TRBJ1-6, the V gene TRBV6-5; 7 bases line up with TRBD1. CDR3 length: 14 amino acids. Germline CDR1 and CDR2: MNHEY and SVGAGI. J lost 5 bases, V lost 5 bases, and 3 bases had no gene match. The CDR3 nucleotides are TGTGCCAGCAGTACAGGGGATCATAATTCACCCCTCCACTTT. Translating it yields CASSTGDHNSPLHF.

The rearrangement joins TRBV27 to TRBJ2-5; a possible D gene is TRBD2 (5 bases). V was pared by 3 bases and J by 4 bases, with 15 bases between. The CDR3 has 15 amino acids. CDR1 is MNHEY, CDR2 SMNVEV, per germline (reference sequence). In nucleotides, the CDR3 is TGTGCCAGCAGTTTGGGGTCGGGGTGGGGAGAGACCCAGTACTTC. Translating it yields CASSLGSGWGETQYF.

The chain uses TRBV4-2 and TRBJ1-1, with 8 nucleotides matching TRBD1. Unmatched junction bases numbered 10, after V lost 1 base and J lost 6 bases. Per the germline V gene, CDR1 is LGHNA and CDR2 is YNFKEQ. This CDR3 is 16 amino acids long. CDR3 residues: CASSQARGREDSEAFF. The CDR3 DNA is TGTGCCAGCAGCCAAGCCAGGGGGCGCGAGGACTCTGAAGCTTTCTTT.

This chain connects TRBV18 to TRBJ2-1; 8 bases are shared with TRBD1. Germline CDR1 reads KGHSH; CDR2 reads LQKENI. The V gene end was trimmed by 6 bases and the J gene end by 2 bases; junction bases not matched to a gene: 6. The length of the CDR3 is 15 residues. CDR3 loop: CASSIQQGAYNEQFF. CDR3 bases: TGTGCCAGCTCCATTCAACAGGGGGCCTACAATGAGCAGTTCTTC.

V usage is TRBV7-2 and J usage is TRBJ2-7; 15 positions match TRBD2. There are 17 residues in the CDR3. Germline CDR1 SGHTA, CDR2 FQGNSA. With V trimmed by 5 bases and J by 5 bases, 10 bases remained unmatched. The CDR3 here is CASSARTSGGEVHEQYF. The DNA of the CDR3 is TGTGCCAGCAGCGCACGGACTAGCGGGGGGGAAGTCCACGAGCAGTACTTC.

V is TRBV24-1 and J is TRBJ2-3; 8 bases line up with TRBD2. The CDR3 runs to 18 residues. Germline trimming cut 3 bases from V and 3 bases from J; bases unmatched to any gene: 13. Germline loops: CDR1 KGHDR, CDR2 SFDVKD. CDR3 DNA sequence: TGTGCCACCAGTGATAGGGCCCTAGCGGGTTGGAGGACAGATACGCAGTATTTT. Translation gives CATSDRALAGWRTDTQYF.

This chain joins TRBV5-6 and TRBJ2-5; D perhaps matches TRBD2 (5 bases). This CDR3 has 14 residues. The germline gives CDR1 SGHDT, CDR2 YYEEEE. Trimming took off 0 bases at V and 7 bases at J, with 13 bases between the two ends. Here the CDR3 reads CASSLEGSGLTQYF. The CDR3 DNA reads as TGTGCCAGCAGCTTGGAAGGTTCGGGGTTGACCCAGTACTTC. The full variable domain, its missing parts supplied by reference TRBV5-6 and TRBJ2-5, is DAGVTQSPTHLIKTRGQQVTLRCSPKSGHDTVSWYQQALGQGPQFIFQYYEEEERQRGNFPDRFSGHQFPNYSSELNVNALLLGDSALYLCASSLEGSGLTQYFGPGTRLLVL.

This chain joins TRBV27 and TRBJ1-5; D remains unclear. This CDR3 has 14 amino acids. V was shortened by 4 bases and J by 2 bases, with 9 bases between the two germline ends. CDR1 MNHEY and CDR2 SMNVEV come from the germline V gene (reference sequence). The CDR3 spells CASSSQAGNQPQHF. The CDR3 DNA is TGTGCCAGCAGTTCACAAGCGGGCAATCAGCCCCAGCATTTT.

The rearrangement links TRBV2 to TRBJ1-6; D is possibly TRBD1 (5 bases). This CDR3 is built from 16 residues. V dropped 7 bases and J dropped 5 bases, with 18 bases sitting between them. Looked up from germline, CDR1 is SNHLY and CDR2 is FYNNEI. The CDR3, as DNA: TGTGCCAGCACGGTCTGGGGGGGTGAGAATAATTCACCCCTCCACTTT. Encoded protein: CASTVWGGENNSPLHF.

The J gene is TRBJ1-2, the V gene TRBV27; TRBD1 agrees at 8 bases. CDR1 and CDR2 from the germline V gene are MNHEY and SMNVEV (reference sequence). This CDR3 has 13 amino acids. Losses at the gene ends were 6 bases for V and 8 bases for J; bases not matched to a gene: 8. The CDR3 loop is CASSPDRVRGYTF. CDR3 nucleotides: TGTGCCAGCAGCCCGGACAGGGTGAGGGGCTACACCTTC.

The chain combines TRBV6-5 with TRBJ1-1; TRBD1 might be the D (5 bases). The V end lost 10 bases, the J end lost 10 bases, and 16 bases lay between the germline ends. The CDR3 totals 11 residues. Germline CDR1 is MNHEY and CDR2 is SVGAGI. The CDR3, as DNA: TGTGCCACTCAGGGTAGTTTCACAGCTTTCTTT. This translates into CATQGSFTAFF.

This clone was recorded once. The chain has TRBV19 and TRBJ2-1; TRBD2 matches 7 bases. Germline lookup yields CDR1 LNHDA and CDR2 SQIVND (reference sequence). V shed 6 bases and J 8 bases; nucleotides not matched to a gene: 7. The CDR3 runs 13 residues. The CDR3 region is CASRERGGDEQFF. As DNA, the CDR3 is TGTGCCAGTAGAGAGCGGGGTGGGGATGAGCAGTTCTTC.